The source of this T cell receptor (beta chain) is a study of OX40 agonist ivuxolimab in advanced cancers. As for the study in general: Prior checkpoint blockade (anti-PD-1, anti-PD-L1 or anti-CTLA-4) was permitted; around 37% had it.

Data came from immunoSEQ multiplex PCR; TCRdb stores just in-frame clones and leaves some out. Of around 56,000 clones in the sample, approximately 88% were seen once. CDR3 size: 14 residues. The germline CDR1 and CDR2 sequences are MGHRA and YSYEKL. V lost 4 bases, J lost 5 bases, and 14 bases lay in between. In this sample, this clone turned up once. This specimen consisted of CD4+ or CD8+ T cells sorted from blood, obtained in a trial of the OX40 agonist ivuxolimab. The chain combines TRBV4-1 with TRBJ2-5, with D tentatively TRBD1 (6 bases). This TCR was recovered from an adult with an advanced solid tumor such as melanoma, head and neck, liver or kidney cancer. For the CDR3, the DNA is TGCGCCAGCAGCCCTAGTTGGGGGCTTGAGACCCAGTACTTC. Protein: CASSPSWGLETQYF.